One and the same sample provided the 18 T cell receptor beta chains below, sequenced in a study of OX40 agonist ivuxolimab in advanced cancers. This table comes from immunoSEQ multiplex PCR, and its TCRdb copy is limited to in-frame clones, with some not included. The data show about 71,000 clones, about 85% seen once. Sample: CD4+ or CD8+ T cells sorted from blood, taken in a trial of the OX40 agonist ivuxolimab. The receptors here all came from an adult with an advanced solid tumor such as melanoma, head and neck, liver or kidney cancer.

The chain combines TRBV10-1 with TRBJ2-3; 9 bases line up with TRBD1. Trimming cost V 0 bases and J 6 bases; bases outside gene matches: 10. The length of the CDR3 is 17 residues. The V gene's germline CDR1 is WNHNN and CDR2 SYGVQD (reference sequence). CDR3 DNA: TGCGCCAGCAGTGAGTCTCAGACAGGGGGTGGTAAGGATACGCAGTATTTT. Its translation: CASSESQTGGGKDTQYF.

V usage is TRBV5-8 and J usage is TRBJ2-3; 10 nucleotides match TRBD2. Germline trimming cut 0 bases from V and 6 bases from J; bases unmatched to any gene: 4. In germline, CDR1 is SGHTS, CDR2 YDEGEE. The CDR3 is made up of 15 amino acids. CDR3 in amino acids: CASSLVGTSADTQYF. For the CDR3, the DNA is TGTGCCAGCAGCTTGGTGGGGACTAGCGCCGATACGCAGTATTTT.

V gene TRBV7-2 combines with J gene TRBJ2-7, with D tentatively TRBD1 (5 bases). Trimming removed 5 bases from V and 2 bases from J, with 13 bases in between. There are 14 residues in the CDR3. CDR1 and CDR2 from the germline V gene are SGHTA and FQGNSA. Written as DNA, the CDR3 is TGTGCCAGCAGCCCCCCCTGGACACCCTACGAGCAGTACTTC. This codes for CASSPPWTPYEQYF.

The V call is TRBV5-8, the J call TRBJ1-6, with TRBD1 identical over 7 bases. The CDR3 runs 16 residues. The V and J ends lost 7 bases and 4 bases, in that order; junction bases with no gene match: 11. Per the germline V gene, CDR1 is SGHTS and CDR2 is YDEGEE. CDR3 residues: CASGIGQGQYNSPLHF. The CDR3 DNA is TGTGCCAGCGGGATAGGCCAGGGACAGTATAATTCACCCCTCCACTTT. The complete variable domain, with remaining parts taken from reference TRBV5-8 and TRBJ1-6, reads EAGVTQSPTHLIKTRGQQATLRCSPISGHTSVYWYQQALGLGLQFLLWYDEGEERNRGNFPPRFSGRQFPNYSSELNVNALELEDSALYLCASGIGQGQYNSPLHFGNGTRLTVT.

The chain employs TRBV7-3 and TRBJ2-7; maybe TRBD2 (6 bases). The CDR3 length is 13 residues. The V end was cut by 5 bases, the J end by 2 bases, with 10 bases between. Looked up from germline, CDR1 is SGHTA and CDR2 is FQGTGA. CDR3 sequence (DNA): TGTGCCAGCAGCCGGGACTCCACCTACGAGCAGTACTTC. Encoded protein: CASSRDSTYEQYF.

V gene TRBV2 combines with J gene TRBJ2-2; a weak D match, TRBD2 (5 bases). This CDR3 region has 15 residues. Trimming shortened V by 8 bases and J by 1 base, and 14 bases separated the two germline ends. CDR1 and CDR2 (germline): SNHLY, FYNNEI. The CDR3 bases are TGTGCCAGCCTCCCGGGAACCCAGAACACCGGGGAGCTGTTTTTT. It codes for CASLPGTQNTGELFF.

The DNA for the CDR3 is TGTGCCAGTAGTGACCGGGACAGGGTTCCTTTCTTT. It encodes CASSDRDRVPFF. The chain uses TRBV19 and TRBJ1-1, with 9 bases that match TRBD1. V lost 5 bases and J lost 12; bases outside the gene matches: 7. CDR1 and CDR2 from the germline V gene are LNHDA and SQIVND (reference sequence). The CDR3 consists of 12 residues.

The chain joins TRBV25-1 to TRBJ1-6; D uncertain. The CDR3 totals 14 residues. V was trimmed by 5 bases and J by 8 bases, leaving 13 bases between them. The V gene's germline CDR1 is MGHDK and CDR2 SYGVNS. CDR3 residues: CASSSGYGDSPLHF. The CDR3 DNA is TGTGCCAGCAGTTCCGGGTACGGGGATTCACCCCTCCACTTT.

The genes are TRBV30 and TRBJ2-3; 10 nucleotides align to TRBD2. The V gene's germline CDR1 is GTSNPN and CDR2 SVGIG (reference sequence). V shed 2 bases and J 6 bases; nucleotides not matched to a gene: 8. The CDR3 length is 15 residues. The CDR3 spells CAWSKASGSLDTQYF. Written as DNA, the CDR3 is TGTGCCTGGAGTAAGGCTAGCGGGAGTTTGGATACGCAGTATTTT.

This clone was counted only a few times. This chain joins TRBV5-1 and TRBJ2-7; no firm D call. The CDR3 covers 14 residues. V shed 0 bases and J shed 6 bases, with 13 bases lying between them. The germline V gene has CDR1 SGHRS and CDR2 YFSETQ. CDR3 region: CASSLGRRPSEQYF. The CDR3 region has the DNA TGCGCCAGCAGCTTGGGCCGCCGCCCCTCCGAGCAGTACTTC.

This sequence joins TRBV7-8 and TRBJ2-1; unclear D gene. Trimming shortened V by 5 bases and J by 7 bases, and 9 bases separated the two germline ends. There are 12 residues in the CDR3. Germline CDR1 reads SGHVS; CDR2 reads FQNEAQ. Written as DNA, the CDR3 is TGTGCCAGCAGCGGCAGAGGTAATGAGCAGTTCTTC. This codes for CASSGRGNEQFF.

In this sample, this clone turned up once. The rearrangement joins TRBV6-1 to TRBJ1-1; weak D call: TRBD1 (6 bases). The CDR3 contains 13 residues. Trimming pared 4 bases from V and 10 bases from J, leaving 16 bases between. CDR1 and CDR2 (germline): MNHNS, SASEGT. Here the CDR3 DNA reads TGTGCCAGCAGTGCGGGGAACAGGGAAGCAGCTTTCTTT. This encodes CASSAGNREAAFF.

The CDR3 region has the DNA TGTGCCACCAGCAGACAAACCGCCAGAGGCAATGAGCAGTTCTTC. Protein sequence: CATSRQTARGNEQFF. The chain joins TRBV15 to TRBJ2-1, with unresolved D. The CDR3 runs to 15 residues. In germline, CDR1 is LNHNV, CDR2 YYDKDF (reference sequence). Trimming stripped 2 bases from V and 6 bases from J, with 14 bases between.

V and J are TRBV7-9 and TRBJ2-7, with 7 bases matching TRBD2. The CDR3 totals 14 residues. The germline V gene encodes CDR1 SEHNR and CDR2 FQNEAQ (reference sequence). V was pared by 5 bases and J by 9 bases, with 13 bases of the junction left unmatched. The CDR3 region has the DNA TGTGCCAGCAGCCGGGATACCGGGGGGTCTAGGCAGTACTTC. Residues: CASSRDTGGSRQYF. Supplemented by reference TRBV7-9 and TRBJ2-7, the full variable domain reads DTGVSQNPRHKITKRGQNVTFRCDPISEHNRLYWYRQTLGQGPEFLTYFQNEAQLEKSRLLSDRFSAERPKGSFSTLEIQRTEQGDSAMYLCASSRDTGGSRQYFGPGTRLTVT.

This chain links TRBV9 with TRBJ2-1; 7 bases are shared with TRBD1. Germline CDR1 SGDLS, CDR2 YYNGEE. This CDR3 is built from 15 residues. V lost 1 base, J lost 7 bases, and 8 bases stayed unmatched. The CDR3 DNA sequence: TGTGCCAGCAGCGTACAGGGGGAAACTCGGAATGAGCAGTTCTTC. This sequence encodes CASSVQGETRNEQFF. Full variable domain (rest looked up from reference TRBV9 and TRBJ2-1): DSGVTQTPKHLITATGQRVTLRCSPRSGDLSVYWYQQSLDQGLQFLIQYYNGEERAKGNILERFSAQQFPDLHSELNLSSLELGDSALYFCASSVQGETRNEQFFGPGTRLTVL.

The chain links TRBV7-2 to TRBJ2-7; D is undetermined. Germline V CDR1 and CDR2: SGHTA, FQGNSA. The CDR3 is 15 amino acids. The V gene lost 5 bases and the J gene lost 2 bases, with 16 bases spanning the gap. The CDR3 sequence is CASSPDRWAPYEQYF. DNA of the CDR3: TGTGCCAGCAGCCCCGATCGCTGGGCCCCCTACGAGCAGTACTTC.

The chain is built from TRBV29-1 and TRBJ2-3; possible D gene TRBD2, 6 bases. Trimming shortened V by 6 bases and J by 0 bases, and 7 bases separated the two germline ends. This CDR3 comprises 12 residues. Germline CDR1 is SQVTM and CDR2 is ANQGSEA. The CDR3 here is CSVLASTDTQYF. The CDR3 bases are TGCAGCGTCCTAGCGAGCACAGATACGCAGTATTTT.

This chain joins TRBV11-3 and TRBJ2-2; the D is unclear. This CDR3 comprises 14 residues. CDR1 SGHNT and CDR2 YENEEA come from the germline V gene. The ends were cut back, 5 bases at V and 1 base at J, with 8 bases in the middle. In nucleotides, the CDR3 is TGTGCCAGCAGCCGAGCTTGGAACACCGGGGAGCTGTTTTTT. It is translated as CASSRAWNTGELFF.